These 27 T cell receptor beta chains came from one sample sequenced in a study of T cell changes during pregnancy in multiple sclerosis. Data came from immunoSEQ multiplex PCR; TCRdb stores just in-frame clones and leaves some out. The profile shows 20,000 to 25,000 clones, 85% of them singletons. The sequences come from CD8+ T cells from peripheral blood mononuclear cells, collected in the first trimester of pregnancy. These receptors all stem from a female donor in good health, enrolled as a control in a pregnancy study.

V gene TRBV7-6 combines with J gene TRBJ1-1, with TRBD1 matching over 9 bases. J lost 0 bases, V lost 1 base, and 6 bases had no gene match. CDR3 length: 17 amino acids. The germline V gene encodes CDR1 SGHVS and CDR2 FNYEAQ. CDR3 sequence (DNA): TGTGCCAGCAGCTTAGATGGGACAGGGATCTTGAACACTGAAGCTTTCTTT. Translation: CASSLDGTGILNTEAFF.

V gene TRBV5-1 combines with J gene TRBJ1-1; TRBD1 agrees at 10 bases. The CDR3 length is 17 residues. With 4 bases clipped from V and 8 bases from J, the junction kept 17 bases outside the gene matches. Germline CDR1 reads SGHRS; CDR2 reads YFSETQ. The CDR3 reads CASSPGDRGRFGDEAFF. The DNA for the CDR3 is TGCGCCAGCAGCCCCGGGGACAGGGGAAGATTTGGTGACGAAGCTTTCTTT.

This clone was seen once. The rearrangement uses TRBV27 and TRBJ1-2; a possible D gene is TRBD1 (6 bases). V was clipped by 6 bases and J by 4 bases, with 18 bases between them. Germline CDR1 reads MNHEY; CDR2 reads SMNVEV (reference sequence). The CDR3 is 15 amino acids. CDR3 loop: CASSLGQPMFYGYTF. The DNA for the CDR3 is TGTGCCAGCAGCCTTGGACAGCCTATGTTCTATGGCTACACCTTC.

The genes are TRBV7-9 and TRBJ1-5, with 7 bases identical to TRBD1. This CDR3 is 14 amino acids long. The ends lost 4 bases at V and 2 bases at J; junction bases unmatched: 2. The germline V gene encodes CDR1 SEHNR and CDR2 FQNEAQ (reference sequence). The CDR3 DNA reads as TGTGCCAGCAGCTCCGGACAGGGCAATCAGCCCCAGCATTTT. Encoded protein: CASSSGQGNQPQHF.

The rearrangement joins TRBV6-6 to TRBJ1-5, with 7 nucleotides matching TRBD1. The germline V gene encodes CDR1 MNHNY and CDR2 SVGAGI (reference sequence). Trimming removed 6 bases from V and 7 bases from J; junction bases left unmatched: 9. CDR3 length equals 14 residues. The CDR3 spells CASSWDSEGQPQHF. The CDR3 DNA follows: TGTGCCAGCAGCTGGGACAGCGAAGGCCAGCCCCAGCATTTT.

The chain joins TRBV10-3 to TRBJ2-1, with a tentative D call TRBD2 (6 bases). CDR3 length: 15 amino acids. Germline CDR1 and CDR2: ENHRY and SYGVKD. The V and J ends lost 6 bases and 0 bases respectively, with 12 bases between them. CDR3 in amino acids: CAIRGGSGSYNEQFF. The CDR3 DNA sequence: TGTGCCATCAGGGGGGGTAGCGGCTCCTACAATGAGCAGTTCTTC.

The V call is TRBV7-2, the J call TRBJ2-2; D is unclear. The CDR3 spans 16 residues. Germline V lookup: CDR1 SGHTA, CDR2 FQGNSA. V was clipped by 5 bases and J by 3 bases, with 16 bases between them. The CDR3 loop is CASSHTISVDTGELFF. CDR3 bases: TGTGCCAGCAGCCACACGATCAGCGTAGACACCGGGGAGCTGTTTTTT.

The chain employs TRBV27 and TRBJ2-1; TRBD2 is a possible D gene (6 bases). Trimming stripped 3 bases from V and 3 bases from J, with 24 bases between. Looked up from germline, CDR1 is MNHEY and CDR2 is SMNVEV (reference sequence). CDR3 length: 19 amino acids. CDR3 in amino acids: CASSFVHADGGTVYNEQFF. The CDR3 nucleotides read TGTGCCAGCAGTTTCGTCCATGCTGACGGAGGGACGGTCTACAATGAGCAGTTCTTC.

The chain links TRBV6-4 to TRBJ2-1, with D maybe TRBD2 (6 bases). V lost 2 bases to trimming and J lost 3 bases, with 11 bases between them. CDR1 is MRHNA, CDR2 SNTAGT, per germline. This CDR3 is built from 15 residues. As DNA, the CDR3 is TGTGCCAGCAGTGACAAAGCGGGCGGCTACAATGAGCAGTTCTTC. It translates to CASSDKAGGYNEQFF.

In its sample, this clone was seen once. The J gene is TRBJ1-5, the V gene TRBV27, with 8 bases lining up with TRBD1. CDR1 MNHEY and CDR2 SMNVEV come from the germline V gene (reference sequence). Losses at the gene ends were 5 bases for V and 12 bases for J; bases not matched to a gene: 12. The CDR3 length is 14 residues. Written as DNA, the CDR3 is TGTGCCAGCAGTCGAAGGACAGGGTCTTACCTCCAGCATTTT. This gives the protein CASSRRTGSYLQHF.

This clone was picked up one time. The chain has TRBV4-3 and TRBJ1-6; possibly TRBD1 for D (5 bases). In germline, CDR1 is LGHNA, CDR2 YSLEER. The CDR3 consists of 16 residues. V shed 5 bases and J shed 0 bases, with 11 bases lying between them. DNA of the CDR3: TGCGCCAGCAGCAGTCACAGGAGCTCCTATAATTCACCCCTCCACTTT. Translated: CASSSHRSSYNSPLHF.

The CDR3 sequence is CASSSTGRNEQYF. The CDR3 bases are TGTGCCAGCAGTTCGACAGGGAGGAACGAGCAGTACTTC. The chain carries TRBV6-5 and TRBJ2-7; tentatively, D is TRBD1 (7 bases). Germline lookup yields CDR1 MNHEY and CDR2 SVGAGI. The CDR3 consists of 13 residues. The V and J ends lost 4 bases and 5 bases respectively, with 12 bases between them.

As for this clone: The same CDR3 can be traced to other DNA sequences in this sample. The J gene is TRBJ1-1, the V gene TRBV19; the D is unclear. This CDR3 contains 13 residues. Germline loops: CDR1 LNHDA, CDR2 SQIVND (reference sequence). V was cut by 1 base and J by 4 bases, with 7 bases left in between. The CDR3 loop reads CASSIGQGTEAFF. The CDR3 bases are TGTGCCAGTAGTATAGGACAAGGCACTGAAGCTTTCTTT.

The CDR3 DNA reads as TGTGCCAGCAGCGGGGGGGCCGCAGATACGCAGTATTTT. This sequence encodes CASSGGAADTQYF. The chain is built from TRBV6-4 and TRBJ2-3, with TRBD2 matching 8 bases. J gave up 4 bases and V 6 bases, and 3 bases lay outside the gene matches. The CDR3 runs to 13 residues. CDR1 and CDR2 from the germline V gene are MRHNA and SNTAGT.

This chain joins TRBV27 and TRBJ2-3; no reliable D call. CDR1 MNHEY and CDR2 SMNVEV come from the germline V gene (reference sequence). The CDR3 is 12 residues long. V lost 6 bases to trimming and J lost 4 bases, with 8 bases between them. DNA of the CDR3: TGTGCCAGCAGCCTACCCCCAGATACGCAGTATTTT. Protein product: CASSLPPDTQYF.

This clone showed up just once. The chain links TRBV7-2 to TRBJ2-3; the D gene is possibly TRBD2 (6 bases). CDR3 size: 15 residues. Trimming took 0 bases from V and 2 from J, leaving 9 bases between them. Per the germline V gene, CDR1 is SGHTA and CDR2 is FQGNSA. The CDR3 DNA sequence: TGTGCCAGCAGCTTAGCGGGGGGACCCACAGATACGCAGTATTTT. It translates to CASSLAGGPTDTQYF.

V usage is TRBV25-1 and J usage is TRBJ1-2; D unclear. The germline V gene encodes CDR1 MGHDK and CDR2 SYGVNS. The CDR3 contains 15 residues. V was cut by 5 bases and J by 7 bases, with 20 bases left in between. The CDR3: CASSRGRELVGGYTF. CDR3 sequence (DNA): TGTGCCAGCAGTCGTGGGAGGGAGCTAGTCGGTGGCTACACCTTC.

The chain couples TRBV5-1 to TRBJ1-2, with TRBD1 matching 7 bases. CDR1 is SGHRS and CDR2 is YFSETQ in the germline V gene. There are 14 residues in the CDR3. Losses at the gene ends were 2 bases for V and 8 bases for J; bases not matched to a gene: 9. Here the CDR3 reads CASSFVGQERGYTF. The DNA of the CDR3 is TGCGCCAGCAGCTTTGTTGGACAGGAACGGGGCTACACCTTC. Looking up the rest from reference TRBV5-1 and TRBJ1-2 gives the full variable domain: KAGVTQTPRYLIKTRGQQVTLSCSPISGHRSVSWYQQTPGQGLQFLFEYFSETQRNKGNFPGRFSGRQFSNSRSEMNVSTLELGDSALYLCASSFVGQERGYTFGSGTRLTVV.

The chain joins TRBV5-3 to TRBJ2-5; unclear D gene. TRBV5-3 is labeled an ORF, and its function is uncertain. Trimming shortened V by 4 bases and J by 0 bases, and 10 bases separated the two germline ends. The CDR3 runs to 14 residues. The CDR3 DNA reads TGTGCCAGAAGCCCCAAACTGGACCAAGAGACCCAGTACTTC. Its protein product is CARSPKLDQETQYF.

This chain joins TRBV27 and TRBJ2-3, with a tentative D call TRBD1 (6 bases). With 5 bases removed from V and 2 bases from J, the gap between germline ends came to 11 bases. Germline loops: CDR1 MNHEY, CDR2 SMNVEV (reference sequence). This CDR3 has 14 amino acids. As DNA, the CDR3 is TGTGCCAGCAGTATCCAGGGGAACACAGATACGCAGTATTTT. Residues: CASSIQGNTDTQYF.

The rearrangement uses TRBV7-2 and TRBJ1-5; 10 nucleotides match TRBD1. V was clipped by 4 bases and J by 1 base; unmatched bases: 1. Germline V gene data show CDR1 as SGHTA and CDR2 as FQGNSA. The CDR3 is 15 amino acids. The chain's CDR3 is CASSWTGGSNQPQHF. The CDR3 DNA is TGTGCCAGCAGCTGGACAGGGGGGAGCAATCAGCCCCAGCATTTT.

The gene calls are TRBV6-4 and TRBJ2-2; 9 bases are a match to TRBD1. The CDR3 spans 13 residues. The germline gives CDR1 MRHNA, CDR2 SNTAGT. J was trimmed by 3 bases and V by 8 bases; bases with no gene match: 1. The CDR3 sequence: CASGDRDTGELFF. CDR3 nucleotide sequence: TGTGCCAGCGGGGACAGGGACACCGGGGAGCTGTTTTTT.

The J gene is TRBJ1-1, the V gene TRBV14; D unclear. V was trimmed by 1 base and J by 4 bases, leaving 16 bases between them. There are 16 residues in the CDR3. CDR1 SGHDN and CDR2 FVKESK come from the germline V gene. CDR3 protein: CASSQAHPRGGTEAFF. DNA for the CDR3: TGTGCCAGCAGCCAAGCCCATCCCCGAGGTGGCACTGAAGCTTTCTTT.

This clone was counted once. This chain links TRBV6-4 with TRBJ2-2; D gene uncertain. Trimming removed 2 bases at V and 4 bases at J, with 8 bases between. This CDR3 is built from 14 residues. Germline CDR1 reads MRHNA; CDR2 reads SNTAGT. The CDR3 nucleotides read TGTGCCAGCAGTGACGGAGCGTCCACCGGGGAGCTGTTTTTT. As protein: CASSDGASTGELFF.

This clone was recorded only once. V gene TRBV29-1 combines with J gene TRBJ2-7; D remains ambiguous. V was pared by 1 base and J by 0 bases, with 7 bases between. CDR1 and CDR2 (germline): SQVTM, ANQGSEA. The CDR3 runs to 13 residues. The CDR3 nucleotides are TGCAGCGTTGAAGCAGGCGACTCCTACGAGCAGTACTTC. It encodes CSVEAGDSYEQYF.

This clone was seen more than once but under ten times. The chain joins TRBV19 to TRBJ1-1, with D perhaps TRBD1 (6 bases). Germline CDR1 LNHDA, CDR2 SQIVND (reference sequence). V lost 1 base and J 7 bases, leaving 10 bases between the germline ends. The CDR3 length is 13 residues. The CDR3 spells CASSIGGGLEAFF. The CDR3 region has the DNA TGTGCCAGTAGTATAGGGGGGGGCCTTGAAGCTTTCTTT.

The chain uses TRBV11-2 and TRBJ2-2, with 7 bases matching TRBD2. CDR3 length: 14 amino acids. V was clipped by 8 bases and J by 0 bases; unmatched bases: 3. CDR1 is SGHAT, CDR2 FQNNGV, per germline. The CDR3 loop reads CASWGGANTGELFF. CDR3 bases: TGTGCCAGCTGGGGAGGGGCGAACACCGGGGAGCTGTTTTTT.